Listed below are T cell receptor beta chains from one sample, sequenced in a study of blood T cells in healthy people across ages. Each CDR3 protein is one row after TCRdb ran MiXCR on the 5' RACE reads. The sample records roughly 700,000 distinct CDR3 sequences, 25% being singletons. The same data also went into a second study, on T cells of mothers and their children.

Sequencing was performed on blood. The receptor set was obtained from a boy younger than 18 in good health. The CDR3 runs from the conserved cysteine through the conserved F or W. Each record gives: CDR3 protein, CDR3 DNA, CDR3 length, D gene, V gene, clone size, J gene. D genes are given only for firm matches. Size is stated for part of the rows, as once, few or many counts, or as a class when the clone is expanded.

CDR3aa: CASSLGQAYYGYTF
CDR3nt: TGTGCCAGCAGCTTAGGACAGGCCTATTATGGCTACACCTTC
len: 14
d_gene: .
v_gene: TRBV7-2
abundance: many
j_gene: TRBJ1-2

CDR3aa: CATSRDSSSETQYF
CDR3nt: TGTGCCACCAGCAGAGATTCGAGCTCAGAGACCCAGTACTTC
len: 14
d_gene: .
v_gene: TRBV15
abundance: few
j_gene: TRBJ2-5

CDR3aa: CSASWELTSTEQYF
CDR3nt: TGCAGTGCTAGCTGGGAACTGACATCTACCGAGCAGTACTTC
len: 14
d_gene: .
v_gene: TRBV20-1
abundance: few
j_gene: TRBJ2-7

CDR3aa: CSVDAGGGNQPQHF
CDR3nt: TGCAGCGTTGATGCGGGGGGCGGCAATCAGCCCCAGCATTTT
len: 14
d_gene: .
v_gene: TRBV29-1
abundance: .
j_gene: TRBJ1-5

CDR3aa: CASSATGTANTGELFF
CDR3nt: TGCGCCAGCAGCGCAACCGGGACAGCCAACACCGGGGAGCTGTTTTTT
len: 16
d_gene: TRBD1
v_gene: TRBV5-1
abundance: .
j_gene: TRBJ2-2

CDR3aa: CSVSNGGAVNF
CDR3nt: TGCAGCGTTTCGAACGGGGGAGCAGTAAACTTC
len: 11
d_gene: .
v_gene: TRBV29-1
abundance: .
j_gene: TRBJ2-5

CDR3aa: CATSTGDGTQYF
CDR3nt: TGTGCCACCAGCACGGGGGATGGGACCCAGTACTTC
len: 12
d_gene: .
v_gene: TRBV15
abundance: .
j_gene: TRBJ2-5

CDR3aa: CASSLSLGSWLAGEYSGANVLTF
CDR3nt: TGTGCCAGCAGTTTATCCCTCGGGAGTTGGCTAGCGGGAGAGTATTCTGGGGCCAACGTCCTGACTTTC
len: 23
d_gene: TRBD2
v_gene: TRBV27
abundance: .
j_gene: TRBJ2-6

CDR3aa: CSAVVRGAGETQYF
CDR3nt: TGCAGTGCTGTCGTTCGGGGGGCCGGAGAGACCCAGTACTTC
len: 14
d_gene: .
v_gene: TRBV20-1
abundance: .
j_gene: TRBJ2-5

CDR3aa: CSSTSGRALETQYF
CDR3nt: TGCAGCTCCACTAGCGGGAGGGCCCTAGAGACCCAGTACTTC
len: 14
d_gene: TRBD2
v_gene: TRBV29-1
abundance: many
j_gene: TRBJ2-5

CDR3aa: CASMWRQGVGSNEQFF
CDR3nt: TGTGCCAGCATGTGGAGGCAGGGAGTGGGTTCGAATGAGCAGTTCTTC
len: 16
d_gene: .
v_gene: TRBV2
abundance: few
j_gene: TRBJ2-1

CDR3aa: CSARDLSPGLVDYEQFF
CDR3nt: TGCAGTGCTAGAGATCTTTCACCGGGACTGGTCGATTATGAGCAGTTCTTC
len: 17
d_gene: .
v_gene: TRBV20-1
abundance: .
j_gene: TRBJ2-1

CDR3aa: CSVGGTANTGELFF
CDR3nt: TGCAGCGTTGGGGGGACAGCGAACACCGGGGAGCTGTTTTTT
len: 14
d_gene: TRBD1
v_gene: TRBV29-1
abundance: .
j_gene: TRBJ2-2

CDR3aa: CASSAQGYGVGTGANVLTF
CDR3nt: TGTGCCAGCAGCGCCCAGGGGTATGGTGTGGGGACTGGGGCCAACGTCCTGACTTTC
len: 19
d_gene: .
v_gene: TRBV7-3
abundance: .
j_gene: TRBJ2-6

CDR3aa: CASSPGTAVGGYNEQFF
CDR3nt: TGTGCCAGCAGTCCGGGGACAGCTGTTGGCGGCTACAATGAGCAGTTCTTC
len: 17
d_gene: TRBD1
v_gene: TRBV12-3/TRBV12-4
abundance: .
j_gene: TRBJ2-1

CDR3aa: CAISESPIEAFF
CDR3nt: TGTGCCATCAGTGAGTCGCCAATTGAAGCTTTCTTT
len: 12
d_gene: .
v_gene: TRBV10-3
abundance: .
j_gene: TRBJ1-1

CDR3aa: CASSPVGATETQYF
CDR3nt: TGTGCCAGCAGCCCCGTGGGGGCGACCGAGACCCAGTACTTC
len: 14
d_gene: .
v_gene: TRBV27
abundance: .
j_gene: TRBJ2-5

CDR3aa: CASHETRTSYEQYF
CDR3nt: TGTGCCAGCCATGAGACCAGGACTTCCTACGAGCAGTACTTC
len: 14
d_gene: .
v_gene: TRBV2
abundance: few
j_gene: TRBJ2-7

CDR3aa: CASRSPGQGDYGYTF
CDR3nt: TGTGCCAGCAGATCACCGGGACAGGGGGACTATGGCTACACCTTC
len: 15
d_gene: TRBD1
v_gene: TRBV7-2
abundance: few
j_gene: TRBJ1-2

CDR3aa: CASEPPGANVLTF
CDR3nt: TGTGCCAGTGAACCCCCCGGGGCCAACGTCCTGACTTTC
len: 13
d_gene: .
v_gene: TRBV7-9
abundance: few
j_gene: TRBJ2-6

CDR3aa: CASSLAVTDYGYTF
CDR3nt: TGCGCCAGCAGCTTGGCCGTAACCGACTATGGCTACACCTTC
len: 14
d_gene: .
v_gene: TRBV5-1
abundance: few
j_gene: TRBJ1-2

CDR3aa: CSARVPDYWQPQHF
CDR3nt: TGCAGTGCTAGAGTACCAGATTATTGGCAGCCCCAGCATTTT
len: 14
d_gene: .
v_gene: TRBV20-1
abundance: once
j_gene: TRBJ1-5

CDR3aa: CASSYSYYGSYNEQFF
CDR3nt: TGTGCCAGCAGTTACTCATATTACGGTTCTTACAATGAGCAGTTCTTC
len: 16
d_gene: .
v_gene: TRBV6-5
abundance: few
j_gene: TRBJ2-1

CDR3aa: CASSGLAGVRELFF
CDR3nt: TGTGCCAGCAGCGGACTAGCGGGGGTGAGGGAGCTGTTTTTT
len: 14
d_gene: TRBD2
v_gene: TRBV7-6
abundance: .
j_gene: TRBJ2-2

CDR3aa: CASSPRTGTMGETQYF
CDR3nt: TGTGCCAGCAGCCCCCGGACAGGGACAATGGGAGAGACCCAGTACTTC
len: 16
d_gene: TRBD1
v_gene: TRBV7-2
abundance: few
j_gene: TRBJ2-5

CDR3aa: CASSELDSGANVLTF
CDR3nt: TGTGCCAGCAGTGAATTGGACTCTGGGGCCAACGTCCTGACTTTC
len: 15
d_gene: .
v_gene: TRBV25-1
abundance: .
j_gene: TRBJ2-6

CDR3aa: CASSQEKDRGKLYEQYF
CDR3nt: TGCGCCAGCAGCCAAGAAAAAGACAGGGGGAAGCTCTACGAGCAGTACTTC
len: 17
d_gene: TRBD1
v_gene: TRBV4-1
abundance: .
j_gene: TRBJ2-7

CDR3aa: CASLPTLSSGNTIYF
CDR3nt: TGTGCCAGCTTGCCTACTTTGAGCTCTGGAAACACCATATATTTT
len: 15
d_gene: .
v_gene: TRBV28
abundance: once
j_gene: TRBJ1-3

CDR3aa: CASSLADFRYQETQYF
CDR3nt: TGTGCCAGCAGCTTGGCCGATTTTAGGTACCAAGAGACCCAGTACTTC
len: 16
d_gene: .
v_gene: TRBV5-6
abundance: .
j_gene: TRBJ2-5

CDR3aa: CVSSYGQGNQPQHF
CDR3nt: TGTGTCAGCAGTTACGGACAGGGCAATCAGCCCCAGCATTTT
len: 14
d_gene: TRBD1
v_gene: TRBV6-7
abundance: .
j_gene: TRBJ1-5

CDR3aa: CASTKRGYYEQYF
CDR3nt: TGTGCCAGCACTAAGAGGGGGTACTACGAGCAGTACTTC
len: 13
d_gene: .
v_gene: TRBV6-2/TRBV6-3
abundance: once
j_gene: TRBJ2-7

CDR3aa: CSARLQNSGRGNEQFF
CDR3nt: TGCAGTGCTAGACTACAGAATAGCGGGAGGGGGAATGAGCAGTTCTTC
len: 16
d_gene: TRBD2
v_gene: TRBV20-1
abundance: .
j_gene: TRBJ2-1

CDR3aa: CASSQLGEGLSYEQYF
CDR3nt: TGCGCCAGCAGCCAGTTGGGGGAGGGGCTGTCCTACGAGCAGTACTTC
len: 16
d_gene: TRBD2
v_gene: TRBV4-1
abundance: .
j_gene: TRBJ2-7

CDR3aa: CASSLGETPYNEQFF
CDR3nt: TGTGCCAGCAGTTTGGGCGAGACCCCCTACAATGAGCAGTTCTTC
len: 15
d_gene: .
v_gene: TRBV28
abundance: .
j_gene: TRBJ2-1

CDR3aa: CASSGKYYNSPLHF
CDR3nt: TGTGCCAGCAGCGGCAAATACTATAATTCACCCCTCCACTTT
len: 14
d_gene: .
v_gene: TRBV9
abundance: .
j_gene: TRBJ1-6

CDR3aa: CASSLARASGAQETQYF
CDR3nt: TGTGCCAGCAGCTTAGCGCGGGCTAGCGGGGCACAAGAGACCCAGTACTTC
len: 17
d_gene: TRBD2
v_gene: TRBV7-2
abundance: .
j_gene: TRBJ2-5

CDR3aa: CASSLLPGGRYGYTF
CDR3nt: TGTGCCAGCAGCTTACTTCCAGGGGGCAGATACGGCTACACCTTC
len: 15
d_gene: TRBD1
v_gene: TRBV7-2
abundance: .
j_gene: TRBJ1-2

CDR3aa: CASSPSWGAGGYTF
CDR3nt: TGTGCCAGCAGCCCATCGTGGGGGGCAGGGGGCTACACCTTC
len: 14
d_gene: .
v_gene: TRBV9
abundance: .
j_gene: TRBJ1-2

CDR3aa: CASSWDWGSPLHF
CDR3nt: TGTGCCAGCAGCTGGGACTGGGGTTCACCCCTCCACTTT
len: 13
d_gene: .
v_gene: TRBV7-3
abundance: .
j_gene: TRBJ1-6

CDR3aa: CASSYSILSFMNTEAFF
CDR3nt: TGTGCCAGCAGTTACTCGATTTTATCCTTTATGAACACTGAAGCTTTCTTT
len: 17
d_gene: .
v_gene: TRBV6-5
abundance: .
j_gene: TRBJ1-1

CDR3aa: CASSLEGIEQYF
CDR3nt: TGTGCCAGCAGCTTGGAAGGGATCGAGCAGTACTTC
len: 12
d_gene: .
v_gene: TRBV11-2
abundance: few
j_gene: TRBJ2-7

CDR3aa: CASSLEGGSSNTGELFF
CDR3nt: TGTGCCAGCAGCTTAGAAGGGGGGAGCTCGAACACCGGGGAGCTGTTTTTT
len: 17
d_gene: .
v_gene: TRBV7-6
abundance: .
j_gene: TRBJ2-2

CDR3aa: CSAGRDSQIYEQYF
CDR3nt: TGCAGCGCCGGGAGGGACAGCCAAATTTACGAGCAGTACTTC
len: 14
d_gene: .
v_gene: TRBV29-1
abundance: .
j_gene: TRBJ2-7

CDR3aa: CASSPGRGLLQHDEQFF
CDR3nt: TGCGCCAGCAGCCCTGGACGGGGACTCCTTCAACACGATGAGCAGTTCTTC
len: 17
d_gene: .
v_gene: TRBV4-3
abundance: few
j_gene: TRBJ2-1

CDR3aa: CASSSGGTQETQYF
CDR3nt: TGCGCCAGCAGCTCAGGTGGGACCCAAGAGACCCAGTACTTC
len: 14
d_gene: .
v_gene: TRBV5-1
abundance: few
j_gene: TRBJ2-5

CDR3aa: CASSFQLRLTDTQYF
CDR3nt: TGTGCCAGCAGCTTTCAGCTCAGGTTAACAGATACGCAGTATTTT
len: 15
d_gene: .
v_gene: TRBV7-2
abundance: few
j_gene: TRBJ2-3

CDR3aa: CASSDYSGRMIDEQFF
CDR3nt: TGTGCCAGCAGTGACTATAGCGGGAGGATGATCGATGAGCAGTTCTTC
len: 16
d_gene: TRBD2
v_gene: TRBV12-3/TRBV12-4
abundance: .
j_gene: TRBJ2-1

CDR3aa: CASSLDPTGTSSYNEQFF
CDR3nt: TGTGCCAGCAGCTTAGACCCAACCGGGACTAGCTCCTACAATGAGCAGTTCTTC
len: 18
d_gene: TRBD2
v_gene: TRBV11-2
abundance: .
j_gene: TRBJ2-1

CDR3aa: CASSQDGTGRSETQYF
CDR3nt: TGCGCCAGCAGCCAAGACGGGACAGGGAGATCCGAGACCCAGTACTTC
len: 16
d_gene: TRBD1
v_gene: TRBV4-1
abundance: .
j_gene: TRBJ2-5

CDR3aa: CASSEWGSYEQYF
CDR3nt: TGCGCCAGCAGCGAGTGGGGGTCCTACGAGCAGTACTTC
len: 13
d_gene: .
v_gene: TRBV5-1
abundance: .
j_gene: TRBJ2-7

CDR3aa: CASSTYGTGLSYEQYF
CDR3nt: TGTGCCAGCAGCACTTACGGGACAGGGCTCTCCTACGAGCAGTACTTC
len: 16
d_gene: TRBD1
v_gene: TRBV6-6
abundance: .
j_gene: TRBJ2-7

CDR3aa: CSVESRGSMQETQYF
CDR3nt: TGCAGCGTTGAATCTCGCGGGAGTATGCAAGAGACCCAGTACTTC
len: 15
d_gene: TRBD2
v_gene: TRBV29-1
abundance: .
j_gene: TRBJ2-5

CDR3aa: CASSSIGQGRYEQYF
CDR3nt: TGTGCCAGCAGCAGTATTGGACAGGGACGGTACGAGCAGTACTTC
len: 15
d_gene: TRBD1
v_gene: TRBV7-9
abundance: few
j_gene: TRBJ2-7

CDR3aa: CASSYPIAGGGDTQYF
CDR3nt: TGTGCCAGCAGCTACCCAATAGCGGGAGGCGGAGATACGCAGTATTTT
len: 16
d_gene: TRBD2
v_gene: TRBV7-6
abundance: few
j_gene: TRBJ2-3

CDR3aa: CSARDLIRSYEQYF
CDR3nt: TGCAGTGCTAGAGATCTTATTAGATCCTACGAGCAGTACTTC
len: 14
d_gene: .
v_gene: TRBV20-1
abundance: few
j_gene: TRBJ2-7

CDR3aa: CASSLGLATNQQFF
CDR3nt: TGTGCCAGCAGCCTAGGACTAGCTACTAATCAGCAGTTCTTC
len: 14
d_gene: TRBD2
v_gene: TRBV3-1
abundance: .
j_gene: TRBJ2-1

CDR3aa: CASRTYGYTF
CDR3nt: TGTGCCAGCAGAACTTATGGCTACACCTTC
len: 10
d_gene: .
v_gene: TRBV6-1
abundance: few
j_gene: TRBJ1-2

CDR3aa: CAISESLGYRTFF
CDR3nt: TGTGCCATCAGTGAGTCGTTGGGATACCGCACGTTCTTC
len: 13
d_gene: .
v_gene: TRBV10-3
abundance: .
j_gene: TRBJ2-5

CDR3aa: CASSLVSTGKNTGELFF
CDR3nt: TGCGCCAGCAGCTTGGTATCGACAGGGAAGAACACCGGGGAGCTGTTTTTT
len: 17
d_gene: TRBD1
v_gene: TRBV5-1
abundance: few
j_gene: TRBJ2-2

CDR3aa: CASSLNPPYYEQYF
CDR3nt: TGTGCCAGCAGCTTAAATCCACCCTACTACGAGCAGTACTTC
len: 14
d_gene: .
v_gene: TRBV7-2
abundance: .
j_gene: TRBJ2-7